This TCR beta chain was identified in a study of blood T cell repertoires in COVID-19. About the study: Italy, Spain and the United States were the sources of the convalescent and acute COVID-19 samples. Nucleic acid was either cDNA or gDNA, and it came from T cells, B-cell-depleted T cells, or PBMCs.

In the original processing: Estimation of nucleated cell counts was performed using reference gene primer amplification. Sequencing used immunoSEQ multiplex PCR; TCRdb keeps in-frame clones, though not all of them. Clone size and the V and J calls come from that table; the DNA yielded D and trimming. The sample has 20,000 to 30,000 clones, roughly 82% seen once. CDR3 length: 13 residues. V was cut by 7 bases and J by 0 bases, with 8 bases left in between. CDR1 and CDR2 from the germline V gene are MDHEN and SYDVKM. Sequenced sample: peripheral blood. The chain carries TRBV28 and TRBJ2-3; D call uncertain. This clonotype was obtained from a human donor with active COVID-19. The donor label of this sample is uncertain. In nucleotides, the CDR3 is TGTGCCAGCACCGTCTTAAGCACAGATACGCAGTATTTT. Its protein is CASTVLSTDTQYF.